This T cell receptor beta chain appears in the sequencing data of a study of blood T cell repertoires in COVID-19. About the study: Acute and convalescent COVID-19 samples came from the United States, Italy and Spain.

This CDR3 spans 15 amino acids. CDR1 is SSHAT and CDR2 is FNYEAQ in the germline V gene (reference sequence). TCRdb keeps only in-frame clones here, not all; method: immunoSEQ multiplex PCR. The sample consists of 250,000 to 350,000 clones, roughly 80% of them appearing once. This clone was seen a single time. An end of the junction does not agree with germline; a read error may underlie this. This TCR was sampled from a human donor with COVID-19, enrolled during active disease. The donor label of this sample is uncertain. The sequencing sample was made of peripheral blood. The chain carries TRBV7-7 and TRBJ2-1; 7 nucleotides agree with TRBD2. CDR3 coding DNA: TGTGCTAGCAGCTTAGGGCCTAGCGGAAACAATGAGCAGTTCTTC. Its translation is CASSLGPSGNNEQFF.